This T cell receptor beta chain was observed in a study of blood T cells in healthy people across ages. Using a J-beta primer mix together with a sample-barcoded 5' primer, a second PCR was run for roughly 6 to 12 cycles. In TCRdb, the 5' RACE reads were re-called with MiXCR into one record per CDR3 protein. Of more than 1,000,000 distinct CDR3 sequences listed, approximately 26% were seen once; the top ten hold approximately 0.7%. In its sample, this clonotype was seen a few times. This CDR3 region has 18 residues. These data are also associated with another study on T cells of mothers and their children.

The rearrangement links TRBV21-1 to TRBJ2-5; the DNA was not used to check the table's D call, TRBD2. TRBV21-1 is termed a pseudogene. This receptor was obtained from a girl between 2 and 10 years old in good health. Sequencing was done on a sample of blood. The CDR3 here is CASSKPLKPGLAGKEQYF. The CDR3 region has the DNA TGTGCCAGCAGCAAACCTCTTAAACCGGGACTAGCGGGAAAAGAGCAGTACTTC.